This T cell receptor (beta chain) emerged from a study of cytomegalovirus exposure and HLA in healthy donors (dated by TCRdb to the late 2010s). Turning to the overall study: In an earlier analysis of approximately 500 of the donors, approximately 300 Gb of sequence data and 120 million or so unique TCR beta sequences from 150 million to 200 million T cells were reported. Roughly 300 gigabases of sequencing data and tens of millions of unique TCR sequences made up an early release that covered fewer than 650 HLA-typed donors. Among the roughly 390 genotyped donors, about 83% belonged to the genetic ancestry cluster associated with self-reported Caucasian donors. The study aimed to test whether cataloging public T cell receptors could reveal signatures of past pathogen exposure. Using immunosequencing, the study profiled T cell repertoires from about 610 subjects and related those repertoires to cytomegalovirus serostatus. In addition to the first cohort of hundreds of subjects, a separate validation cohort of 120 different subjects was used. The study combined high-throughput TCR immunosequencing, statistical association of individual TCRs with disease status, and machine learning to predict cytomegalovirus infection status. To study patterns of TCR occurrence, a later analysis re-analyzed previously published TCR beta repertoires from just over 650 donors and added high-resolution HLA genotyping. Rather than using new phenotypic data, the later analysis identified candidate immune exposures from TCR beta sequences and from how often those sequences occurred across donors. To decide whether each TCR beta V gene segment behaved as functional or pseudogenic, an earlier analysis of approximately 600 of the donors relied on high-throughput TCR beta sequencing. Donor age, sex, ethnicity and CMV serostatus were compiled together with the repertoire data. A later genetic analysis took genome-wide SNP genotypes for about three fifths of the 666 donors and used that subset as a discovery cohort. All discovery cohort repertoires had been generated using a single sequencing platform. HLA typing covered class I and class II loci at four-digit resolution. Typing coverage varied by locus: roughly 620-640 donors for A, B, C, DRB1 and DQB1; about 520 for DQA1; more than 600 for DPA1; around 490 for DPB1. Because of strong linkage in the cohort, 4 to 6 DR-DQ haplotypes were treated as single units for association and clustering. Among around 400 genotyped donors of the cohort, an average of roughly 240,000 unique TCR beta nucleotide sequences were sequenced per donor, roughly 20% of them non-productive.

Trimming at the junction amounts to 2 bases on V and 0 bases on J, and the germline ends lie 8 bases apart. In the germline V gene, CDR1 corresponds to SGHVS and CDR2 to FQNEAQ. The CDR3 runs 15 amino acids, cysteine and phenylalanine included. Only the CDR3 part of the read is kept: 45 bases, read in frame from the first base. On the study overall, not on this receptor specifically: In a later analysis, most CMV-associated TCR beta chains were found to appear HLA-restricted, with HLA associations seemingly driven largely by CMV exposure. An earlier analysis of approximately 500 of the donors showed that most TCR beta V segments appeared in productive rearrangements either about 90% or about 30% of the time, which broadly matched IMGT annotations. Immune exposure information for the cohort was limited to CMV serostatus. Because counts were too low, 15 to 20 rarely observed V segments, including chromosome 9 orphons, were excluded from the earlier analysis of several hundred of the donors. In both the original and validation cohorts, the classifier was reported to diagnose cytomegalovirus status with high specificity and sensitivity. In a later genetic analysis, a missense DCLRE1C variant was associated with V-gene and J-gene trimming of TCR beta chains, and the association was replicated in an independent cohort. A further reported finding was that TCR beta sequences accurately predicted the HLA-A and HLA-B alleles for most subjects in the first cohort. At a false discovery rate of 0.05, a later analysis linked 16,951 TCR beta sequences to specific HLA alleles. A cluster of highly shared sequence variants was judged likely to be a technical artifact of the sequencing pipeline. In a later genetic analysis, fewer N-insertions in productive TCRs were reported among donors in an Asian-associated ancestry cluster than the roughly 700-donor mean. In a later analysis, HLA-associated TCR beta chains showed more clonal expansion and lower generation probabilities than non-associated chains that were equally common. It was suggested by the authors that the approach could potentially be generalized to other disease states and immunological phenotypes. Roughly uniform sequencing depth across donors was assumed in presence/absence analyses, although this assumption may not hold. In a later analysis, TCR association rates were found to vary across HLA loci, with the most associated TCRs seen for DRB1 alleles and the fewest for HLA-C alleles. A few of the identified cytomegalovirus-associated TCR beta chains were confirmed in vitro to be specific for cytomegalovirus antigens. In a later analysis, several top co-occurrence clusters were reported to appear linked to parvovirus B19, influenza, CMV and Epstein-Barr virus. Most TCR sequences were observed very rarely across donors, whereas some public TCRs were present in many individuals. Because the 87-base-pair reads could not distinguish some IMGT-functional V segments, including TRBV6-2 and TRBV6-3, those segments were excluded. Correlated functional status among segregating V segments might reflect linkage disequilibrium, but an unknown experimental factor could not be ruled out. The cohort was sequenced for TCR beta chains only, and without alpha or paired-chain data the features that could be detected were limited. The study gave a list of 150 to 200 TCR beta chains associated with cytomegalovirus. Because some donors lacked HLA typing at each locus, the association tests relied only on the typed subset. When HLA alleles, especially DR and DQ, strongly co-occurred, TCR associations were difficult to assign to individual alleles.

Libraries were built with the immunoSEQ multiplex PCR assay. The multiplex PCR relied on a mix of 60 forward primers for TCR Vbeta segments and 13 reverse primers for TCR Jbeta segments. A multiplex PCR assay on genomic DNA amplified the CDR3 region of rearranged TCR beta genes. Amplified TCR beta libraries were sequenced as 87-base-pair reads on the Illumina HiSeq System. The study's processing was this. In a later analysis, some 80 million unique TCR beta chains were counted across the 650 to 750 repertoires, and roughly 9.9 million of these chains were shared by at least two donors. Raw reads were error-corrected and collapsed into unique sequences by a nearest-neighbor algorithm in which closely related sequences were merged to remove PCR and sequencing errors. Alignment of CDR3 sequences to IMGT reference sequences was used to assign V, D and J gene segments. For a sequence to be retained, a match of at least six nucleotides was required to both a V gene segment and a J gene segment. A rearrangement counted as productive if the CDR3 had no stop codons and remained in frame with V and J, and every other rearrangement counted as non-productive. CDR3 was defined by IMGT convention, running from the second conserved V-encoded cysteine to the conserved J-encoded phenylalanine. Sequences without an unambiguous match to a single V gene segment were excluded from the earlier analysis of 450 to 650 of the donors. In an earlier analysis of approximately 560 of the donors, a V segment was called functional when productive rearrangements were above 56.7%, and segregating when the standard deviation between donors exceeded 5%. A statistical classification framework was developed to diagnose cytomegalovirus status using the catalog of TCR beta chain sequences. A later analysis assigned V and J genes by comparing TCR nucleotide sequences with IMGT/GENE-DB human TR gene sequences. The TCRdist pipeline was used in a later analysis to assign CDR3 sequences and most-parsimonious VDJ recombination scenarios. In a later analysis, each TCR beta chain was defined by its CDR3 amino acid sequence together with its V-gene family, and reads without a unique V-gene family were excluded. In a later analysis, 550 to 650 highly shared, low-generation-probability nucleotide sequences were removed to address suspected cross-contamination and a sequencing artifact. In a later analysis, a clonal expansion index for each public chain was calculated from normalized within-repertoire ranks of inferred template counts. In a later analysis, generation probabilities were computed with a VDJ recombination model fitted to out-of-frame rearrangements, and the resulting probabilities were checked against IGoR. In a later analysis, hypergeometric tests were used to score TCR-TCR, TCR-HLA and TCR-CMV co-occurrence, with a repertoire-size bias correction applied to TCR pairs. To estimate false discovery rates, a later analysis permuted the HLA or CMV assignments 20 times. In a later analysis, co-occurring TCRs were grouped using DBSCAN, and TCRdist sequence similarity was added for clustering within HLA-allele-positive subsets. Co-occurrence clustering excluded repertoires with fewer than 30,000 or more than 120,000 public chains, plus five with anomalous nucleotide sharing. TCRdb limited this immuneACCESS table to in-frame rearrangements with V and J called. A share of clones is missing; checked studies link under half to unresolved V genes, and the rest is unexplained. The V and J calls and clone size come from that table; D and trimming were worked out from the DNA. This sample gives under 130,000 clones in total; roughly 80% of them show up just once. Approximately 6.9% of the sample lies in the top ten.

With regard to this clone: Its antigen specificity is not known. Base qualities are not at hand, and no much larger clone is one base apart.

The cohort was made up of approximately 700 healthy bone marrow donors. At the time of sampling, all cohort members were nominally healthy, though unrecorded immune exposures were likely present. The donor was CMV seropositive and was included in the group of 270 or so seropositive cohort members. A peripheral blood sample was provided by each donor, and peripheral blood mononuclear cells were used for TCR beta sequencing. Genomic DNA was extracted from the blood cell samples with the Qiagen DNeasy Blood Extraction Kit. The TCR comes from a man aged 30 to 45 in good health and CMV-seropositive. The sequenced sample was PBMCs. The chain couples TRBV7-8 to TRBJ1-3, with TRBD1 as a weak D call on 6 bases. Here is the DNA: TGTGCCAGCAGCTTAAGGGGGACCTCTGGAAACACCATATATTTT. It codes for CASSLRGTSGNTIYF.